Following are 27 T cell receptor beta chains from one sample sequenced in a study of Graves' ophthalmopathy and Graves' hyperthyroidism (dated by TCRdb to the late 2010s). This sample was sequenced with an Illumina HiSeq 2000. For repertoire sequencing, TCR beta CDR3 regions were amplified from RNA transcripts. The first round was an RT-PCR using HTBI primers with the Qiagen OneStep RT-PCR kit, and this first round was followed by a second-round multiplex PCR, then size selection and purification. TCRdb reprocessed the public reads (quality trimming at Q25 with fastp, clone calling with MiXCR) and kept in-frame beta chains. Identical CDR3 proteins give one entry, which carries the most common genes and DNA. The sample yields about 400,000 distinct CDR3 sequences; around 21% were counted once. Of the sample, approximately 3.2% is held by the ten largest clones. The material sequenced was peripheral blood. Every receptor here comes from a woman aged 18 to 35 with stable Graves' hyperthyroidism. Donor details come from another sample of the same person, matched by shared clones.

V is TRBV12-3 or TRBV12-4 and J is TRBJ1-2; D gene ambiguous. This CDR3 spans 12 amino acids. V gave up 6 bases and J gave up 8 bases, with 13 bases separating them. Here the CDR3 DNA reads TGTGCCAGCAGCCCGAGTCCGGCAGGCTACACCTTC. Amino acids: CASSPSPAGYTF.

This clonotype was counted many times. J is TRBJ1-1 and V is TRBV12-3 or TRBV12-4, with D maybe TRBD1 (6 bases). The CDR3 loop spans 13 amino acids. Trimming left V 6 bases short and J 5 bases short, with 13 bases between. In DNA form, the CDR3 reads TGTGCCAGCAGCTCCCTAGGGACAACTGAAGCTTTCTTT. This translates into CASSSLGTTEAFF.

At least ten counts were recorded for this clonotype. The rearrangement uses TRBV29-1 and TRBJ2-2, with a possible D match to TRBD1 (6 bases). The germline gives CDR1 SQVTM, CDR2 ANQGSEA. The V gene lost 7 bases and the J gene lost 0 bases, with 9 bases spanning the gap. This CDR3 spans 13 amino acids. This CDR3 reads CSGGQANTGELFF. The CDR3 DNA follows: TGCAGCGGGGGGCAGGCGAACACCGGGGAGCTGTTTTTT.

The chain links TRBV27 to TRBJ1-1; 7 positions match TRBD1. Germline CDR1 reads MNHEY; CDR2 reads SMNVEV (reference sequence). The CDR3 totals 16 residues. With V trimmed by 4 bases and J by 0 bases, 8 bases remained unmatched. The CDR3 region is CASSYGQASMNTEAFF. CDR3 bases: TGTGCCAGCAGTTACGGACAGGCGTCAATGAACACTGAAGCTTTCTTT.

In its sample, this clonotype was seen many times. The chain combines TRBV20-1 with TRBJ2-7; a possible D gene is TRBD2 (5 bases). The CDR3 is 16 amino acids. Germline assignment: CDR1 DFQATT and CDR2 SNEGSKA (reference sequence). V was clipped by 1 base and J by 1 base, with 17 bases between them. CDR3 bases: TGCAGTGCTAGAGGCGGACTCGCCGTACCTTCCTACGAGCAGTACTTC. Protein: CSARGGLAVPSYEQYF.

This clonotype was recorded many times. The CDR3 DNA follows: TGTGCCAGCAGTCGACCCCCCGGACAGATTCAAGGAAACACCATATATTTT. Its protein is CASSRPPGQIQGNTIYF. The chain links TRBV6-4 to TRBJ1-3, with D tentatively TRBD1 (6 bases). The CDR3 totals 17 residues. The V gene's germline CDR1 is MRHNA and CDR2 SNTAGT. Trimming took 5 bases from V and 4 from J, leaving 21 bases between them.

A note on this clonotype: An end of the junction differs from the germline gene, which may be a read error. This rearrangement joins TRBV12-3 or TRBV12-4 to TRBJ1-2; D is undetermined. This CDR3 has 12 residues. The CDR3 DNA follows: TGTGCCAGCAGCCTTAGGGAGGGCGCTATTCTCTTC. Its translation: CASSLREGAILF.

This clonotype was counted ten times or more. The chain has TRBV6-5 and TRBJ1-6, with 8 bases matching TRBD1. The CDR3 sequence is 14 residues long. Germline CDR1 is MNHEY and CDR2 is SVGAGI. J lost 10 bases, V lost 2 bases, and 4 bases had no gene match. CDR3 protein: CASSYRDRKSPLHF. DNA for the CDR3: TGTGCCAGCAGTTACAGGGACAGGAAGTCACCCCTCCACTTT.

CDR3 DNA sequence: TGTGCCAGCAGTCCACAGGGAAGGGAGCCCCAGCATTTT. The encoded protein is CASSPQGREPQHF. V and J are TRBV12-3 or TRBV12-4 and TRBJ1-5; a possible D gene is TRBD1 (6 bases). Trimming removed 5 bases at V and 8 bases at J, with 13 bases between. This CDR3 region has 13 residues.

This clonotype was detected many times. V and J are TRBV19 and TRBJ1-2; 9 bases are a match to TRBD1. The CDR3 totals 15 residues. Germline V lookup: CDR1 LNHDA, CDR2 SQIVND (reference sequence). V shed 5 bases and J 2 bases; nucleotides not matched to a gene: 6. The CDR3 sequence is CASSSGTGSNYGYTF. In DNA form, the CDR3 reads TGTGCCAGTAGTTCGGGGACAGGGTCCAACTATGGCTACACCTTC.

This clonotype appeared a few times. The chain couples TRBV12-3 or TRBV12-4 to TRBJ1-1; 7 bases are shared with TRBD1. The CDR3 sequence is 15 residues long. V was pared by 5 bases and J by 5 bases, with 11 bases of the junction left unmatched. The CDR3 DNA is TGTGCCAGCAGTCTCCTGACAGGGAGGGGGACTGAAGCTTTCTTT. It codes for CASSLLTGRGTEAFF.

V gene TRBV28 combines with J gene TRBJ2-7, with D perhaps matching TRBD1 (5 bases). There are 14 residues in the CDR3. V was clipped by 6 bases and J by 3 bases, with 15 bases between them. Germline CDR1 reads MDHEN; CDR2 reads SYDVKM. The CDR3 DNA follows: TGTGCCAGCAGCTTGGTTCAGGGAATCTACGAGCAGTACGTC. Translating gives CASSLVQGIYEQYV.

This clonotype was counted between two and nine times. The V and J genes are TRBV4-1 and TRBJ1-5; D is possibly TRBD1 (5 bases). Deletions cut 0 bases from V and 2 bases from J, with 14 bases between. The CDR3 is made up of 17 amino acids. Looked up from germline, CDR1 is MGHRA and CDR2 is YSYEKL. The CDR3 sequence is CASSQDGGGGGNQPQHF. CDR3 in DNA: TGCGCCAGCAGCCAAGATGGGGGTGGGGGGGGCAATCAGCCCCAGCATTTT.

This sequence joins TRBV24-1 and TRBJ2-5; 11 bases are a match to TRBD1. Per germline, CDR1 KGHDR and CDR2 SFDVKD. Trimming at V came to 11 bases and at J to 4 bases, leaving 14 bases not matched to a gene. The CDR3 loop spans 16 amino acids. The CDR3 bases are TGTGCCAGTTACCGGGACAGGGGGGTGTTAGGAGAGACCCAGTACTTC. Translated: CASYRDRGVLGETQYF.

This clonotype was seen ten or more times. The CDR3: CASSLRAGGPTGELFF. The CDR3, as DNA: TGTGCCAGCAGTTTAAGAGCGGGAGGGCCGACCGGGGAGCTGTTTTTT. V gene TRBV12-3 or TRBV12-4 combines with J gene TRBJ2-2; TRBD2 aligns across 10 bases. The trim removed 2 bases at V and 5 bases at J, leaving 5 bases unmatched. The CDR3 length is 16 residues.

This clonotype showed up many times. The chain has TRBV6-5 and TRBJ2-5; 7 nucleotides match TRBD1. The germline CDR1 and CDR2 sequences are MNHEY and SVGAGI. Losses at the gene ends were 3 bases for V and 5 bases for J; bases not matched to a gene: 6. CDR3 length: 14 amino acids. CDR3 loop: CASSYQTGSETQYF. The CDR3, as DNA: TGTGCCAGCAGTTATCAGACAGGGAGTGAGACCCAGTACTTC.

As to this clonotype: Here the CDR3 omits its conserved ending phenylalanine or tryptophan, so a read error is the likely source. This chain joins TRBV2 and TRBJ2-7; D is possibly TRBD1 (6 bases). CDR1 is SNHLY, CDR2 FYNNEI, per germline. This CDR3 region has 12 residues. The V and J ends lost 6 bases and 3 bases respectively, with 9 bases between them. The CDR3 nucleotides are TGTGCCAGCAGGGGACAAGACTACGAGCAGTACTAC. Amino acids: CASRGQDYEQYY.

This clonotype was seen many times. The CDR3: CASSGRTGGSYGYTF. The DNA for the CDR3 is TGTGCCAGCAGTGGGAGGACAGGGGGCAGCTATGGCTACACCTTC. The V gene is TRBV2, the J gene TRBJ1-2; TRBD1 aligns across 11 bases. Unmatched junction bases numbered 5, after V lost 4 bases and J lost 4 bases. CDR3 size: 15 residues. Germline-derived CDR1 and CDR2 are SNHLY and FYNNEI.

In its sample, this clonotype was seen many times. The gene calls are TRBV2 and TRBJ2-2, with D possibly TRBD2 on 6 matching bases. Germline V lookup: CDR1 SNHLY, CDR2 FYNNEI. The germline V and J ends were trimmed by 9 bases and 4 bases, with 12 bases remaining between them. CDR3 length: 13 residues. CDR3: CARMSRGTGELFF. The DNA of the CDR3 is TGTGCCAGGATGTCGCGGGGCACCGGGGAGCTGTTTTTT.

This clonotype was counted a few times. The V call is TRBV12-3 or TRBV12-4, the J call TRBJ1-3, with 7 bases lining up with TRBD1. CDR3 length: 14 residues. V was clipped by 6 bases and J by 3 bases; unmatched bases: 5. CDR3 DNA sequence: TGTGCCAGCAGCGGGACAGCGTTTGGAAACACCATATATTTT. Translating gives CASSGTAFGNTIYF.

The chain recombines TRBV6-2 or TRBV6-3 with TRBJ2-7; TRBD1 might be the D (5 bases). Trimming removed 0 bases from V and 3 bases from J, with 9 bases in between. This CDR3 comprises 14 residues. CDR1 MNHEY and CDR2 SVGEGT come from the germline V gene. The CDR3 here is CASSYSTASYEQYF. CDR3 sequence (DNA): TGTGCCAGCAGTTACTCGACAGCTAGCTACGAGCAGTACTTC.

This clonotype has a count of ten or more. The rearrangement joins TRBV6-1 to TRBJ2-7; the match to TRBD2 covers 9 bases. The germline gives CDR1 MNHNS, CDR2 SASEGT. The ends lost 4 bases at V and 4 bases at J; junction bases unmatched: 8. This CDR3 has 15 amino acids. This chain's CDR3 is CASSGSGSWRYEQYF. The CDR3 nucleotides read TGTGCCAGCAGTGGTAGCGGGAGCTGGCGGTACGAGCAGTACTTC.

Ten or more counts support this clonotype. The chain employs TRBV12-3 or TRBV12-4 and TRBJ2-2; the match to TRBD1 covers 10 bases. The junction had 5 bases not matched to a gene; V was cut back by 4 bases and J by 6 bases. This CDR3 region has 15 residues. For the CDR3, the DNA is TGTGCCAGCAGTTCGACAGGGGGCAGGTCCGGGGAGCTGTTTTTT. It encodes CASSSTGGRSGELFF.

This clonotype showed up many times. The chain couples TRBV20-1 to TRBJ1-1; 12 nucleotides align to TRBD1. The CDR3 consists of 13 residues. The trim removed 6 bases at V and 7 bases at J, leaving 6 bases unmatched. Per the germline V gene, CDR1 is DFQATT and CDR2 is SNEGSKA (reference sequence). The CDR3 nucleotides read TGCAGTGCGGAGGGACAGGGGGCGGGTGAAGCTTTCTTT. This codes for CSAEGQGAGEAFF.

This clonotype showed up just a few times. The gene calls are TRBV28 and TRBJ1-1; possibly TRBD1 for D (6 bases). Germline V gene data show CDR1 as MDHEN and CDR2 as SYDVKM. Trimming cost V 10 bases and J 3 bases, with 12 bases left between them. This CDR3 is built from 12 residues. CDR3 coding DNA: TGTGCCATCGGGGGGCACGACACTGAAGCTTTCTTT. This sequence encodes CAIGGHDTEAFF.

This clonotype showed up many times. The genes are TRBV12-3 or TRBV12-4 and TRBJ2-2; TRBD2 matches at 12 bases. There are 17 residues in the CDR3. With V trimmed by 7 bases and J by 2 bases, 8 bases remained unmatched. CDR3 region: CASIGLAGTFNTGELFF. CDR3 nucleotide sequence: TGTGCCAGCATTGGACTAGCGGGAACCTTTAACACCGGGGAGCTGTTTTTT.

This clonotype has ten or more counts. This chain joins TRBV6-5 and TRBJ2-7; D uncertain. CDR3 length: 12 residues. The V and J ends lost 5 bases and 9 bases respectively, with 14 bases between them. Germline CDR1 MNHEY, CDR2 SVGAGI. CDR3 sequence reads: CASSHPRQAQYF. Written as DNA, the CDR3 is TGTGCCAGCAGTCACCCCAGGCAAGCGCAGTACTTC.